The 14 T cell receptor beta chains reported below all come from one sample, sequenced in a study of memory CD8 T cells in hepatitis C reinfection. The time point denotes: pre-reinfection, 55 to 20 weeks before reinfection detection. The sorted cells went straight to TCR sequencing with no prior in vitro expansion. Libraries were prepared by immunoSEQ multiplex PCR; TCRdb keeps only in-frame clonotypes and omits some of them. Here the sample spans around 6,000 clones, approximately 90% being singletons. The sequenced material came from naive CD8+ T cells sorted from blood. Source of these receptors: a man aged 45-65 years with hepatitis C virus infection.

This sequence joins TRBV27 and TRBJ1-5; 8 nucleotides match TRBD1. The germline CDR1 and CDR2 sequences are MNHEY and SMNVEV (reference sequence). J was trimmed by 0 bases and V by 5 bases; bases with no gene match: 12. This CDR3 is 18 amino acids long. The CDR3 loop reads CASSPSGTGVYSNQPQHF. CDR3 sequence (DNA): TGTGCCAGCAGTCCTTCCGGGACAGGAGTCTATAGCAATCAGCCCCAGCATTTT.

The chain is built from TRBV6-1 and TRBJ2-3; D possibly corresponds to TRBD2 (6 bases). The V and J ends lost 1 base and 0 bases respectively, with 8 bases between them. This CDR3 comprises 15 residues. Germline-derived CDR1 and CDR2 are MNHNS and SASEGT. The CDR3 reads CASSEGGTSTDTQYF. The CDR3 DNA reads as TGTGCCAGCAGTGAAGGGGGGACTAGCACAGATACGCAGTATTTT.

V usage is TRBV13 and J usage is TRBJ2-1; 9 bases map to TRBD2. The CDR3 is made up of 15 amino acids. J gave up 3 bases and V 3 bases, and 3 bases lay outside the gene matches. CDR1 and CDR2 from the germline V gene are PRHDT and FYEKMQ (reference sequence). The DNA of the CDR3 is TGTGCCAGCAGCTTTTCTAGCGGGAACTACAATGAGCAGTTCTTC. This sequence encodes CASSFSSGNYNEQFF.

The V gene is TRBV13, the J gene TRBJ2-1; D is possibly TRBD2 (6 bases). The CDR3 sequence is 15 residues long. Trimming shortened V by 5 bases and J by 6 bases, and 17 bases separated the two germline ends. CDR1 is PRHDT, CDR2 FYEKMQ, per germline (reference sequence). The CDR3 loop reads CASSLQELAGNEQFF. Here the CDR3 DNA reads TGTGCCAGCAGCCTACAGGAACTAGCAGGCAATGAGCAGTTCTTC.

The rearrangement uses TRBV28 and TRBJ2-4; D perhaps matches TRBD2 (5 bases). Germline lookup yields CDR1 MDHEN and CDR2 SYDVKM. The V end was cut by 9 bases, the J end by 1 base, with 13 bases between. This CDR3 has 14 residues. DNA for the CDR3: TGTGCCAGTAAGGGCGGGCCGGCCAAAAACATTCAGTACTTC. It is translated as CASKGGPAKNIQYF.

The chain combines TRBV9 with TRBJ2-5; maybe TRBD1 (6 bases). The J call may be in error: the DNA end matches TRBJ2-7 better. The CDR3 is 17 residues long. CDR1 is SGDLS and CDR2 is YYNGEE in the germline V gene. The CDR3 is CASSVGDTGHKTYEQYF. Here the CDR3 DNA reads TGTGCCAGCAGCGTAGGGGACACGGGACACAAAACATACGAGCAGTACTTC.

V usage is TRBV5-6 and J usage is TRBJ1-1; TRBD1 might be the D (6 bases). The CDR3 runs to 15 residues. In germline, CDR1 is SGHDT, CDR2 YYEEEE. The V end was cut by 4 bases, the J end by 2 bases, with 15 bases between. The CDR3 bases are TGTGCCAGCAGCAACACCGGACAGACCAACACTGAAGCTTTCTTT. It specifies CASSNTGQTNTEAFF. Drawing the rest from reference TRBV5-6 and TRBJ1-1, the complete variable domain is DAGVTQSPTHLIKTRGQQVTLRCSPKSGHDTVSWYQQALGQGPQFIFQYYEEEERQRGNFPDRFSGHQFPNYSSELNVNALLLGDSALYLCASSNTGQTNTEAFFGQGTRLTVV.

This chain links TRBV4-2 with TRBJ1-1; unclear D gene. The V end was cut by 5 bases, the J end by 1 base, with 17 bases between. The CDR3 covers 16 residues. Germline CDR1 is LGHNA and CDR2 is YNFKEQ. CDR3 DNA sequence: TGTGCCAGCAGCGCGCACTACCACGGAACGAACACTGAAGCTTTCTTT. Its protein product is CASSAHYHGTNTEAFF.

The count of this clone is one. The gene calls are TRBV11-2 and TRBJ2-5, with D maybe TRBD1 (5 bases). TRBJ2-7 matches the DNA end more closely, so the J call is doubtful. CDR3 length equals 15 residues. Germline values: CDR1 SGHAT, CDR2 FQNNGV. The CDR3 coding sequence is TGTGCCAGCAGCTTAGATGGGGCAGCATCCTACGAGCAGTACTTC. Translating it yields CASSLDGAASYEQYF.

The chain combines TRBV30 with TRBJ2-1, with 15 nucleotides matching TRBD2. Germline lookup yields CDR1 GTSNPN and CDR2 SVGIG (reference sequence). The CDR3 is 18 residues long. V trimming: 7 bases; J trimming: 0 bases; junction bases outside the gene matches: 10. The CDR3 DNA follows: TGTGCCTCGACGAGGGGACTAGCGGGAGGTAGCTCCTACAATGAGCAGTTCTTC. It specifies CASTRGLAGGSSYNEQFF.

The chain employs TRBV11-3 and TRBJ2-5; 9 nucleotides match TRBD2. There are 16 residues in the CDR3. The germline V gene has CDR1 SGHNT and CDR2 YENEEA. Trimming removed 1 base from V and 1 base from J; junction bases left unmatched: 4. The CDR3 coding sequence is TGTGCCAGCAGCTTAGGACTAGCGGAAATCCAAGAGACCCAGTACTTC. Its protein is CASSLGLAEIQETQYF.

The rearrangement uses TRBV6-1 and TRBJ2-7; 7 bases fit TRBD1. From germline, CDR1 is MNHNS and CDR2 SASEGT. This CDR3 comprises 12 residues. V gave up 6 bases and J gave up 3 bases; unmatched junction bases: 2. The CDR3 reads CASSGDSYEQYF. CDR3 DNA: TGTGCCAGCAGCGGGGACAGCTACGAGCAGTACTTC.

The rearrangement links TRBV30 to TRBJ1-2, with D tentatively TRBD1 (6 bases). CDR1 GTSNPN and CDR2 SVGIG come from the germline V gene (reference sequence). The length of the CDR3 is 11 residues. V lost 5 bases and J lost 4, with 8 bases in between. CDR3 bases: TGTGCCTGGGAACAGGGCTATGGCTACACCTTC. Amino acids: CAWEQGYGYTF.

A single count supports this clone. CDR3 loop: CASSVGGGAAYNEQFF. The CDR3 region has the DNA TGTGCCAGCAGCGTAGGTGGCGGGGCAGCCTACAATGAGCAGTTCTTC. The rearrangement links TRBV9 to TRBJ2-1; TRBD2 is a possible D gene (6 bases). The CDR3 covers 16 residues. V was cut by 0 bases and J by 2 bases, with 12 bases left in between. Germline CDR1 SGDLS, CDR2 YYNGEE.